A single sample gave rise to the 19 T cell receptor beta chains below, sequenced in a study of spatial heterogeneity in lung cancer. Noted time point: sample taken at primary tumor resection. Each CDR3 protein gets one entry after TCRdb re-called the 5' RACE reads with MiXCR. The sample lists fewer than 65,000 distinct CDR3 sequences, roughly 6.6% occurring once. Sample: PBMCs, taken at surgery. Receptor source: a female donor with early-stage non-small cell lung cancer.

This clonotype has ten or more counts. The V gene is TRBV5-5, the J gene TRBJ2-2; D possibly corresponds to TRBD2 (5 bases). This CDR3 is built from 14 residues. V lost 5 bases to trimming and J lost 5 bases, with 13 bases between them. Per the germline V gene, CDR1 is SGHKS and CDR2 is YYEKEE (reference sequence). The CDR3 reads CASRPERDTGELFF. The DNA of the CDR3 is TGTGCCAGCAGGCCGGAGAGGGATACCGGGGAGCTGTTTTTT.

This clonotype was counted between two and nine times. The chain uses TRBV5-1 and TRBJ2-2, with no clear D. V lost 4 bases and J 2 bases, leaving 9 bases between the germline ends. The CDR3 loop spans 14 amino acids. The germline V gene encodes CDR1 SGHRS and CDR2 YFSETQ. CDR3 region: CASSPVGNTGELFF. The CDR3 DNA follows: TGCGCCAGCAGCCCTGTAGGTAACACCGGGGAGCTGTTTTTT.

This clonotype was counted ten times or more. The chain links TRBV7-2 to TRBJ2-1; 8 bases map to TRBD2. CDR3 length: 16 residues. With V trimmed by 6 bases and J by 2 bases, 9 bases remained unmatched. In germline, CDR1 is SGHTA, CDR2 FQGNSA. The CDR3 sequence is CASRFGGRIPYNEQFF. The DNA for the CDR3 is TGTGCCAGCAGGTTTGGCGGGAGGATCCCCTACAATGAGCAGTTCTTC. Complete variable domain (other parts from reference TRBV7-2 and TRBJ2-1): GAGVSQSPSNKVTEKGKDVELRCDPISGHTALYWYRQSLGQGLEFLIYFQGNSAPDKSGLPSDRFSAERTGGSVSTLTIQRTQQEDSAVYLCASRFGGRIPYNEQFFGPGTRLTVL.

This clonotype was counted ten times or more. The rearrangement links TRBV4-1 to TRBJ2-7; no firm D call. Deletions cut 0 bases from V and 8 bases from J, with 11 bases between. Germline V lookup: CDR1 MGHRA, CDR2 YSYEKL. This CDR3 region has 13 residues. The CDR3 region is CASSQEAMWQQYF. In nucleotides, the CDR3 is TGCGCCAGCAGCCAAGAGGCAATGTGGCAGCAGTACTTC.

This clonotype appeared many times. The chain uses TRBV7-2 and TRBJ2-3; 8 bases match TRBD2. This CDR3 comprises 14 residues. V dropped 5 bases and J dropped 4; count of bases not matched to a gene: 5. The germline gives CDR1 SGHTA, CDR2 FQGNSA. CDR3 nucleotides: TGTGCCAGCAGCAAAGCGGGGGCCGCAGATACGCAGTATTTT. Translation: CASSKAGAADTQYF. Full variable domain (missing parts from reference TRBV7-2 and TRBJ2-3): GAGVSQSPSNKVTEKGKDVELRCDPISGHTALYWYRQSLGQGLEFLIYFQGNSAPDKSGLPSDRFSAERTGGSVSTLTIQRTQQEDSAVYLCASSKAGAADTQYFGPGTRLTVL.

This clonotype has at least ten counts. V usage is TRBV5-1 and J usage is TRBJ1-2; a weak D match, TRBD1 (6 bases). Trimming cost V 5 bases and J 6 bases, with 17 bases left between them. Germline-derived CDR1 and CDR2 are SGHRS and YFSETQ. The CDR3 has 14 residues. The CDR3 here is CASSQESTGNGYTF. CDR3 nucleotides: TGCGCCAGCAGTCAAGAAAGCACAGGGAATGGCTACACCTTC. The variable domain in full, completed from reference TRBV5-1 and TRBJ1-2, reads KAGVTQTPRYLIKTRGQQVTLSCSPISGHRSVSWYQQTPGQGLQFLFEYFSETQRNKGNFPGRFSGRQFSNSRSEMNVSTLELGDSALYLCASSQESTGNGYTFGSGTRLTVV.

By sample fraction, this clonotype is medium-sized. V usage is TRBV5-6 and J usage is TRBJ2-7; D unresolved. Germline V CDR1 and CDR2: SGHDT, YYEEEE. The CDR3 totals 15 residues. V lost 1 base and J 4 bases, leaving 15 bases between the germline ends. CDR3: CASSLQTVGLYEQYV. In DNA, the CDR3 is TGTGCCAGCAGCTTGCAGACGGTAGGATTATACGAGCAGTACGTC.

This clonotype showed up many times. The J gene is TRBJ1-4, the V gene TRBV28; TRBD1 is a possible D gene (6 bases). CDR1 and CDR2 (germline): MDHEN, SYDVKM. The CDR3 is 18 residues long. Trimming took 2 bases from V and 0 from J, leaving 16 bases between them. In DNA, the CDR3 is TGTGCCAGCAGTTTACCCTCCCTGGACAGCTCAACTAATGAAAAACTGTTTTTT. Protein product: CASSLPSLDSSTNEKLFF.

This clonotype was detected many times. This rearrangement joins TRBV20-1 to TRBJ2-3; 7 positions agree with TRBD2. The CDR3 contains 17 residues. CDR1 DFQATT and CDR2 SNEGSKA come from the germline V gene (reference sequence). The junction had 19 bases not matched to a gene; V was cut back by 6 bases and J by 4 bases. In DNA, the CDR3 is TGCAGTGCGCCTCCCTCAAGGCGGGAGAGGCGTGCAGATACGCAGTATTTT. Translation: CSAPPSRRERRADTQYF.

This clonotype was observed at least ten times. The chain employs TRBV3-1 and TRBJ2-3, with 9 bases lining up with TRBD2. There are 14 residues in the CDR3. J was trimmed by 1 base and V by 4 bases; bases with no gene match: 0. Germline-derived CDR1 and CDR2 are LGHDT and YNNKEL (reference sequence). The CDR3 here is CASSLAGGTDTQYF. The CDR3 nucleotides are TGTGCCAGCAGCCTAGCGGGGGGCACAGATACGCAGTATTTT.

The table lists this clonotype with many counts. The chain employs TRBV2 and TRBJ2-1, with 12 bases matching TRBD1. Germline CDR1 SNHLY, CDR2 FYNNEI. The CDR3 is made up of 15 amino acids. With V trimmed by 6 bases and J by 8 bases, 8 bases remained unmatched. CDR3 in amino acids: CASSFLGQGADEQFF. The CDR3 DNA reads TGTGCCAGCAGCTTTCTGGGACAGGGGGCCGATGAGCAGTTCTTC.

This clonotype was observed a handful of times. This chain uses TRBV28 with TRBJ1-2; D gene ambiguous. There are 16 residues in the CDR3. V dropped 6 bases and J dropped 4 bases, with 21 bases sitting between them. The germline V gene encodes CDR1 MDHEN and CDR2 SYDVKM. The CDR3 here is CASSLFQAEVAYGYTF. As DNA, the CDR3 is TGTGCCAGCAGCCTTTTCCAGGCAGAGGTTGCCTATGGCTACACCTTC.

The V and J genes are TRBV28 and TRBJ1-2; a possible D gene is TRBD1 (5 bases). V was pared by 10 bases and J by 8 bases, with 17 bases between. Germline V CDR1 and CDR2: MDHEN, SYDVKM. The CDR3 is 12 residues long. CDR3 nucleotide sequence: TGTGCCACCACCATTTGGGGCGCAGGCTACACCTTC. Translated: CATTIWGAGYTF.

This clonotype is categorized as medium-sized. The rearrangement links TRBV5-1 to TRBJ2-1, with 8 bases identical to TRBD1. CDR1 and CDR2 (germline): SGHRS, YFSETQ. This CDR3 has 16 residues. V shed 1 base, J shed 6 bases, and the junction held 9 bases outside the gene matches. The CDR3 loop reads CASSLIGTGPFNEQFF. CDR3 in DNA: TGCGCCAGCAGCTTGATTGGGACAGGTCCTTTCAATGAGCAGTTCTTC. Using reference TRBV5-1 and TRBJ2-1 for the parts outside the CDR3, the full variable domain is KAGVTQTPRYLIKTRGQQVTLSCSPISGHRSVSWYQQTPGQGLQFLFEYFSETQRNKGNFPGRFSGRQFSNSRSEMNVSTLELGDSALYLCASSLIGTGPFNEQFFGPGTRLTVL.

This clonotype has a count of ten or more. DNA of the CDR3: TGTGCCAGCAGACGTAGCGGGAAGGGCTCCTACAATGAGCAGTTCTTC. Translation gives CASRRSGKGSYNEQFF. The chain joins TRBV7-6 to TRBJ2-1; 8 bases fit TRBD2. J was trimmed by 0 bases and V by 6 bases; bases with no gene match: 7. Germline V gives CDR1 SGHVS, CDR2 FNYEAQ. This CDR3 comprises 16 residues.

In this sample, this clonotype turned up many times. CDR3 sequence: CASSLDWGSYNEQFF. CDR3 DNA sequence: TGCGCCAGCAGCTTGGATTGGGGCTCCTACAATGAGCAGTTCTTC. This chain links TRBV5-1 with TRBJ2-1; no clear D. The germline V gene has CDR1 SGHRS and CDR2 YFSETQ. V was pared by 0 bases and J by 0 bases, with 7 bases between. The CDR3 length is 15 residues.

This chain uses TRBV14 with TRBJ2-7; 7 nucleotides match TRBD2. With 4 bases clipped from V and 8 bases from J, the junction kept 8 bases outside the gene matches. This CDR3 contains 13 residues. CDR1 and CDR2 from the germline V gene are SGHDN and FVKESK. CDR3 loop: CASSPGGDQKQYF. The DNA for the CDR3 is TGTGCCAGCAGCCCTGGGGGGGACCAGAAGCAGTACTTC.

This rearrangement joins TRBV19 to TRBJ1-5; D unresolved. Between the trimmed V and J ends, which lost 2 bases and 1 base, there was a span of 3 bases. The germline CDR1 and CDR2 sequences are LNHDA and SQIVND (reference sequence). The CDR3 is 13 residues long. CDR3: CASSITSNQPQHF. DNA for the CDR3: TGTGCCAGTAGTATAACGAGCAATCAGCCCCAGCATTTT.

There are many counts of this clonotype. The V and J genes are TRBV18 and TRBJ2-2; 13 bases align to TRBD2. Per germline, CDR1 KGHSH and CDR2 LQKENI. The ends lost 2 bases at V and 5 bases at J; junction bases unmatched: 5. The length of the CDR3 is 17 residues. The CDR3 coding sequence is TGTGCCAGCTCACCAGGACTAGCGGGAGCGAGAACCGGGGAGCTGTTTTTT. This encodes CASSPGLAGARTGELFF.